The clone carrying this T cell receptor beta chain was counted only a few times. This sample was included in a study of blood T cells in healthy people across ages. It was with a sample-barcoded 5' primer and a J-beta primer mix that a second PCR of about 6 to 12 cycles was run. TCRdb called the 5' RACE reads again in MiXCR, with one record for every CDR3 protein. Among 1.5 million to 2 million distinct CDR3 sequences listed, approximately 50% were seen once. The CDR3 sequence is 13 residues long. Trimming pared 7 bases from V and 0 bases from J, leaving 9 bases between. In germline, CDR1 is DFQATT, CDR2 SNEGSKA (reference sequence).

Sequenced sample: blood. The chain links TRBV20-1 to TRBJ2-2, with D unresolved. The TCR originated in a woman between 40 and 55 years old in good health. CDR3 nucleotides: TGCAGTGTTGCGGCCCCGAACACCGGGGAGCTGTTTTTT. Translated: CSVAAPNTGELFF.